Reported below is one T cell receptor (beta chain). Its target is not known. The sample comes from a study of T cell repertoires in cytomegalovirus infection. Study-wide context: Recently identified HLA-C-restricted CMV epitopes and well-studied HLA-B-restricted CMV epitopes were used by the study. Findings and caveats of the study: Ex vivo, HLA-C-restricted CMV-specific TCR beta clonotypes prevailed over the rest of the response. The cumulative frequency of public TCR beta families identified carriers of CMV plus the relevant HLA.

CDR3 size: 14 residues. The junction had 1 base not matched to a gene; V was cut back by 0 bases and J by 6 bases. CDR1 is MNHEY and CDR2 is SVGEGT in the germline V gene. A single record per CDR3 protein comes from TCRdb applying MiXCR to the reads. Among a few hundred thousand distinct CDR3 sequences listed, 35% to 50% were seen once. The rearrangement uses TRBV6-2 or TRBV6-3 and TRBJ2-5; 10 bases align to TRBD2. The TCR originated in a human donor in good health (CMV status not recorded). Some clones in this sample may be carry-over from other donors' samples. Sequenced material: cultured PBMCs, taken from culture after CMV antigen stimulation. CDR3 protein: CASSYSGLAQTQYF. The DNA for the CDR3 is TGTGCCAGCAGTTACTCGGGACTAGCGCAGACCCAGTACTTC.